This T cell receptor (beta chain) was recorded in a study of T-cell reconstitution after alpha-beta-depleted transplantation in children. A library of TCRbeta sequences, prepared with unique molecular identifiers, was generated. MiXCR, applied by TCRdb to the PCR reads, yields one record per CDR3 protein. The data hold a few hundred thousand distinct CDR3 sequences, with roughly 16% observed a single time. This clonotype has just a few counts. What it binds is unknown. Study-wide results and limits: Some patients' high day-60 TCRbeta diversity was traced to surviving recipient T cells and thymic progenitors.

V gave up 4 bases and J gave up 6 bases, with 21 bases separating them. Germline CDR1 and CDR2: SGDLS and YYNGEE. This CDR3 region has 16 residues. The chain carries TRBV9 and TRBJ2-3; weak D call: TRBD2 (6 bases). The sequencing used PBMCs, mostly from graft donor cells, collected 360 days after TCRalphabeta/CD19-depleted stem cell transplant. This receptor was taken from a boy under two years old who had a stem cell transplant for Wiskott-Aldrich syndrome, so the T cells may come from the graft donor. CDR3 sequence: CASSISLGGVADTQYF. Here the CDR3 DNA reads TGTGCCAGCAGCATCAGCTTGGGGGGAGTCGCCGATACGCAGTATTTT.